These T cell receptor beta chains were read from a single sample in a study of T cell responses to AZD1222 COVID-19 vaccine. Sequencing used immunoSEQ multiplex PCR; TCRdb keeps in-frame clones, though not all of them. The sample records 150,000 or so clones, 80% to 90% being singletons. Sequencing was performed on peripheral blood, taken on day 0 of AZD1222 vaccination. Every receptor here comes from an adult in good health. Each CDR3 is given with its conserved first and last residue. Fields, in order: D gene, clone size, V gene, J gene, CDR3 protein, CDR3 DNA. The D gene is left open where the match is weak. Only some rows state a clone size, as once, few, many or a class for expanded clones.

>TRBD2|.|TRBV9|TRBJ2-7
CASSVASGGPSYEQYF
TGTGCCAGCAGCGTAGCTTCGGGGGGACCCTCCTACGAGCAGTACTTC
>.|.|TRBV28|TRBJ2-7
CASSPVGIGSYEQYF
TGTGCCAGCAGCCCTGTCGGCATCGGGTCCTACGAGCAGTACTTC
>.|.|TRBV11-2|TRBJ2-1
CASSRTTQTEQFF
TGTGCCAGCAGCCGGACTACCCAGACAGAGCAGTTCTTC
>.|.|TRBV19|TRBJ2-7
CASSRSGSYEQYF
TGTGCCAGTAGTAGGAGCGGTTCCTACGAGCAGTACTTC
>.|.|TRBV5-1|TRBJ2-2
CASSLELGELFF
TGCGCCAGCAGCTTGGAGCTGGGGGAGCTGTTTTTT
>.|few|TRBV30|TRBJ2-2
CAWNYFGNTGELFF
TGTGCCTGGAACTATTTCGGGAACACCGGGGAGCTGTTTTTT
>TRBD1|.|TRBV5-1|TRBJ2-7
CASSSGTGGIEQYF
TGCGCCAGCAGCAGCGGGACAGGGGGGATCGAGCAGTACTTC
>.|few|TRBV27|TRBJ2-7
CASSLLKGSYEQYF
TGTGCCAGCAGTTTACTAAAGGGGTCCTACGAGCAGTACTTC
>.|once|TRBV10-3|TRBJ2-7
CAISETDATSYEQYF
TGTGCCATCAGTGAGACAGACGCAACCTCCTACGAGCAGTACTTC
>.|.|TRBV6-5|TRBJ1-3
CASSSLTASSGNTIYF
TGTGCCAGCAGTTCCCTGACAGCTAGCTCTGGAAACACCATATATTTT
>TRBD1|.|TRBV7-6|TRBJ2-7
CASTIIVSGGTYEQYF
TGTGCCAGTACCATAATAGTGTCAGGGGGCACCTACGAGCAGTACTTC
>.|.|TRBV27|TRBJ2-5
CASSLGRGPGETQYF
TGTGCCAGCAGTCTGGGGCGGGGGCCGGGGGAGACCCAGTACTTC
>TRBD1|.|TRBV4-2|TRBJ1-1
CASSKIDREAEAFF
TGTGCCAGCAGCAAAATCGACAGGGAGGCTGAAGCTTTCTTT
>TRBD2|.|TRBV6-5|TRBJ2-5
CASKLTSGGETQYF
TGTGCCAGCAAGCTAACTAGCGGGGGAGAGACCCAGTACTTC
>.|.|TRBV9|TRBJ2-2
CASSPRPGVGGGELFF
TGTGCCAGCAGCCCCCGCCCCGGGGTTGGGGGCGGGGAGCTGTTTTTT
>.|.|TRBV10-3|TRBJ1-1
CAINGGGHTEAFF
TGTGCCATCAATGGGGGGGGGCATACTGAAGCTTTCTTT
>.|.|TRBV9|TRBJ1-2
CASSAQAGTNYGYTF
TGTGCCAGCAGCGCTCAGGCGGGGACCAACTATGGCTACACCTTC
>.|.|TRBV28|TRBJ1-6
CASSQGQSRSPLHF
TGTGCCAGCAGTCAAGGACAGTCACGCTCACCCCTCCACTTT
>TRBD2|.|TRBV7-9|TRBJ2-1
CASSPPVPGLAGDGNEQFF
TGTGCCAGCAGCCCCCCGGTACCGGGACTAGCGGGAGACGGCAATGAGCAGTTCTTC
>.|.|TRBV11-2|TRBJ2-2
CASRNFNPNTGELFF
TGTGCCAGCAGAAATTTCAATCCGAACACCGGGGAGCTGTTTTTT
>TRBD1|.|TRBV7-9|TRBJ2-3
CASSSVGSTGGITDTQYF
TGTGCCAGCAGCTCCGTCGGGTCTACAGGGGGTATCACAGATACGCAGTATTTT
>.|.|TRBV7-2|TRBJ2-5
CASSPAMVSETQYF
TGTGCCAGCAGCCCAGCGATGGTCTCAGAGACCCAGTACTTC
>.|once|TRBV5-1|TRBJ1-6
CASSKFEGSDSPLHF
TGCGCCAGCAGCAAATTCGAGGGCTCTGATTCACCCCTCCACTTT
>TRBD2|once|TRBV6-5|TRBJ2-1
CASISSGSSYNEQFF
TGTGCCAGCATTTCTAGCGGGAGCTCCTACAATGAGCAGTTCTTC
>.|.|TRBV27|TRBJ1-4
CASMGAENEKLFF
TGTGCCAGCATGGGGGCTGAGAATGAAAAACTGTTTTTT
>TRBD1|few|TRBV29-1|TRBJ1-1
CSVEGTGFRGTEAFF
TGCAGCGTTGAAGGGACAGGGTTTCGAGGAACTGAAGCTTTCTTT
>.|once|TRBV11-3|TRBJ2-3
CASSRTSTDTQYF
TGTGCCAGCAGCAGGACTAGCACAGATACGCAGTATTTT
>.|few|TRBV27|TRBJ2-5
CASSLSGSIETQYF
TGTGCCAGCAGTTTATCGGGAAGTATAGAGACCCAGTACTTC
>TRBD2|.|TRBV7-2|TRBJ2-3
CASSLAFVTSGTDTQYF
TGTGCCAGCAGCTTAGCCTTTGTGACTAGCGGCACAGATACGCAGTATTTT
>.|few|TRBV18|TRBJ1-1
CASPHTTGLNTEAFF
TGTGCCAGCCCCCACACTACAGGCCTGAACACTGAAGCTTTCTTT
>TRBD2|.|TRBV9|TRBJ2-1
CASSPRASGDYNEQFF
TGTGCCAGCAGCCCCCGGGCTAGCGGGGACTACAATGAGCAGTTCTTC
>.|.|TRBV7-6|TRBJ2-7
CASSLGTGTSYEQYF
TGTGCCAGCAGCTTAGGAACGGGAACCTCCTACGAGCAGTACTTC
>.|.|TRBV10-3|TRBJ1-3
CAILQAGSSGNTIYF
TGTGCCATCTTACAGGCAGGGAGCTCTGGAAACACCATATATTTT
>.|once|TRBV4-1|TRBJ2-3
CASSTLEGTDTQYF
TGCGCCAGCAGCACCCTAGAGGGCACAGATACGCAGTATTTT
>.|.|TRBV9|TRBJ2-5
CASSESPWETQYF
TGTGCCAGCAGCGAGTCCCCGTGGGAGACCCAGTACTTC